Here is one T cell receptor (beta chain) with its context. Its antigen is not identified. The data were obtained in a study of T cell repertoires in cytomegalovirus infection. Overall study context: Shared public TCR beta signatures pointed to both CMV infection and a matching HLA type.

Findings of the study overall: Cumulative public TCR beta family frequency identified carriers of CMV plus the relevant HLA. The ex vivo response showed dominance by HLA-C-restricted CMV-specific TCR beta clonotypes.

Trimming pared 1 base from V and 1 base from J, leaving 9 bases between. CDR3 length equals 14 residues. The germline CDR1 and CDR2 sequences are SGHDT and YYEEEE. MiXCR was run by TCRdb on the reads, yielding one entry per CDR3 protein. The top ten hold about half of the sample, which has some 240,000 distinct CDR3 sequences, over 15% seen once. The sequence came from a human donor in good health (CMV status not recorded). Some clones in this sample may be carry-over from other donors' samples. The sequenced material came from CD8+ T cells from PBMCs. The chain is built from TRBV5-6 and TRBJ2-7; D might be TRBD1 (6 bases). For the CDR3, the DNA is TGTGCCAGCAGCTTGTACCAGGGGTCCTACGAGCAGTACTTC. Amino acid sequence: CASSLYQGSYEQYF.